The 30 T cell receptor beta chains below come from one sample, sequenced in a study of regulatory T cells in long-lasting Graves disease. Assembly of TCR beta libraries relied on iRepertoire HTBI primers together with Arm-PCR of CDR3 regions. A single record per CDR3 protein comes from TCRdb applying MiXCR to the multiplex PCR reads. The repertoire holds more than 300,000 distinct CDR3 sequences, with roughly a fifth as singletons. Documented time point: persistent/refractory GD, antithyroid drugs over 5 years with positive TRAb. TCR sequences were obtained from RNA taken from PBMCs. The specimen was peripheral blood mononuclear cells (PBMCs), collected when the disease was refractory, from a patient treated with antithyroid drugs. These receptors were collected from a female donor with Graves disease.

This clonotype was picked up a small number of times. The chain combines TRBV19 with TRBJ1-5, with D tentatively TRBD1 (5 bases). CDR3 length equals 14 residues. The V end lost 9 bases, the J end lost 6 bases, and 18 bases lay between the germline ends. Germline-derived CDR1 and CDR2 are LNHDA and SQIVND (reference sequence). CDR3 DNA sequence: TGTGCCAGCGGTCGACAGCTACTTACTCAGCCCCAGCATTTT. As protein: CASGRQLLTQPQHF. The full variable domain, completed using reference TRBV19 and TRBJ1-5, is DGGITQSPKYLFRKEGQNVTLSCEQNLNHDAMYWYRQDPGQGLRLIYYSQIVNDFQKGDIAEGYSVSREKKESFPLTVTSAQKNPTAFYLCASGRQLLTQPQHFGDGTRLSIL.

DNA of the CDR3: TGTGCCGCCCTTCCGGGACTAGCGAACACCGGGGAGCTGTTTTTT. Protein product: CAALPGLANTGELFF. This chain links TRBV28 with TRBJ2-2; 8 positions agree with TRBD2. Per germline, CDR1 MDHEN and CDR2 SYDVKM. The CDR3 runs 15 residues. With 11 bases clipped from V and 0 bases from J, the junction kept 8 bases outside the gene matches.

This clonotype has a handful of counts. V gene TRBV4-1 combines with J gene TRBJ2-5; 8 bases are a match to TRBD2. This CDR3 spans 16 amino acids. V lost 3 bases, J lost 2 bases, and 8 bases stayed unmatched. In germline, CDR1 is MGHRA, CDR2 YSYEKL. The CDR3 sequence: CASSQAIAGSQETQYF. The CDR3 DNA follows: TGCGCCAGCAGCCAGGCAATAGCGGGGTCACAAGAGACCCAGTACTTC.

This clonotype was observed many times. CDR3 sequence (DNA): TGCAGTGCTGGAGGACAGGTCTACGAGCAGTACTTC. Translated, it gives CSAGGQVYEQYF. This chain links TRBV20-1 with TRBJ2-7, with TRBD1 matching over 7 bases. Trimming at V came to 5 bases and at J to 3 bases, leaving 4 bases not matched to a gene. The CDR3 sequence is 12 residues long. Germline V CDR1 and CDR2: DFQATT, SNEGSKA (reference sequence).

The sample holds many counts of this clonotype. The chain is built from TRBV28 and TRBJ2-7; the D gene is possibly TRBD2 (5 bases). Germline CDR1 is MDHEN and CDR2 is SYDVKM. The CDR3 extends over 14 amino acids. The V gene lost 8 bases and the J gene lost 0 bases, with 14 bases spanning the gap. The CDR3 is CASSTPRGSYEQYF. As DNA, the CDR3 is TGTGCCAGCTCGACCCCCCGGGGCTCCTACGAGCAGTACTTC.

This chain joins TRBV4-1 and TRBJ1-1; TRBD1 agrees at 9 bases. CDR3 length: 15 residues. CDR1 is MGHRA and CDR2 is YSYEKL in the germline V gene. J lost 3 bases, V lost 3 bases, and 5 bases had no gene match. Written as DNA, the CDR3 is TGCGCCAGCAGCCATCACAGGGGGCATTACACTGAAGCTTTCTTT. Translation: CASSHHRGHYTEAFF.

V usage is TRBV20-1 and J usage is TRBJ2-3, with TRBD2 identical over 11 bases. The V gene end was trimmed by 3 bases and the J gene end by 4 bases; junction bases not matched to a gene: 12. Germline V lookup: CDR1 DFQATT, CDR2 SNEGSKA (reference sequence). The length of the CDR3 is 17 residues. The CDR3 loop reads CSASFQLAGVPPDTQYF. In DNA form, the CDR3 reads TGCAGTGCTAGCTTCCAACTAGCGGGAGTACCCCCAGATACGCAGTATTTT.

This chain joins TRBV30 and TRBJ2-7; 10 bases align to TRBD1. Germline assignment: CDR1 GTSNPN and CDR2 SVGIG (reference sequence). This CDR3 is built from 12 residues. The V segment lost 5 bases and the J segment 9 bases; nucleotides outside the gene matches: 7. CDR3 nucleotides: TGTGCCTGGGGGACAGGGGCTACGGTGCAGTACTTC. Amino acid sequence: CAWGTGATVQYF.

This clonotype has more than one count but fewer than ten. This chain uses TRBV11-1 with TRBJ2-1; 12 bases are a match to TRBD2. Germline V gene data show CDR1 as SGHAT and CDR2 as FQDESV (reference sequence). The CDR3 is 19 amino acids. The ends lost 1 base at V and 2 bases at J; junction bases unmatched: 9. CDR3 residues: CASSLGTTSGRGPYNEQFF. The DNA for the CDR3 is TGTGCCAGCAGCTTAGGGACGACTAGCGGGAGAGGGCCCTACAATGAGCAGTTCTTC. Looking up the rest from reference TRBV11-1 and TRBJ2-1 gives the full variable domain: EAEVAQSPRYKITEKSQAVAFWCDPISGHATLYWYRQILGQGPELLVQFQDESVVDDSQLPKDRFSAERLKGVDSTLKIQPAELGDSAMYLCASSLGTTSGRGPYNEQFFGPGTRLTVL.

This clonotype was recorded a few times. J is TRBJ1-4 and V is TRBV3-2; the table names TRBD1, a call not compared with the DNA. TRBV3-2 is deemed a pseudogene. CDR3 length equals 15 residues. CDR3 in amino acids: CARHRQARRDEKLFF. CDR3 nucleotide sequence: TGTGCCAGGCATCGACAGGCCCGTCGGGATGAAAAACTGTTTTTT.

The chain recombines TRBV7-2 with TRBJ2-3; 10 bases align to TRBD2. The CDR3 runs 15 residues. The V gene's germline CDR1 is SGHTA and CDR2 FQGNSA. The V segment lost 5 bases and the J segment 5 bases; nucleotides outside the gene matches: 7. CDR3 nucleotide sequence: TGTGCCAGCAGCATAGGTCTAGCGGGGGTAGATACGCAGTATTTT. This gives the protein CASSIGLAGVDTQYF. Complete variable domain (other parts from reference TRBV7-2 and TRBJ2-3): GAGVSQSPSNKVTEKGKDVELRCDPISGHTALYWYRQSLGQGLEFLIYFQGNSAPDKSGLPSDRFSAERTGGSVSTLTIQRTQQEDSAVYLCASSIGLAGVDTQYFGPGTRLTVL.

This chain joins TRBV5-5 and TRBJ1-6, with no clear D. The CDR3 is made up of 17 amino acids. V dropped 0 bases and J dropped 1 base, with 11 bases sitting between them. Germline assignment: CDR1 SGHKS and CDR2 YYEKEE (reference sequence). CDR3 DNA sequence: TGTGCCAGCAGCTTGGCCGGGTGGGAGTCCTATAATTCACCCCTCCACTTT. This sequence encodes CASSLAGWESYNSPLHF.

The chain combines TRBV12-3 or TRBV12-4 with TRBJ2-1; D is unclear. The CDR3 is 16 amino acids. V dropped 7 bases and J dropped 0 bases, with 16 bases sitting between them. CDR3: CASTPKRPSSYNEQFF. In DNA form, the CDR3 reads TGTGCCAGCACCCCAAAAAGGCCTAGCTCCTACAATGAGCAGTTCTTC.

This clonotype is a singleton in its sample. The J gene is TRBJ2-2, the V gene TRBV12-3 or TRBV12-4, with TRBD1 matching over 7 bases. CDR3 length equals 15 residues. Trimming took 3 bases from V and 6 from J; bases not matched to a gene: 7. CDR3 region: CASSFLGGEPGELFF. In DNA form, the CDR3 reads TGTGCCAGCAGTTTTCTAGGGGGCGAGCCCGGGGAGCTGTTTTTT.

The chain joins TRBV18 to TRBJ2-7; perhaps TRBD2 as D (6 bases). CDR3 length: 14 amino acids. From germline, CDR1 is KGHSH and CDR2 LQKENI. Deletions cut 0 bases from V and 4 bases from J, with 10 bases between. The CDR3 coding sequence is TGTGCCAGCTCACCACCGACTAGTAAATACGAGCAGTACTTC. Translation: CASSPPTSKYEQYF. Using reference TRBV18 and TRBJ2-7 for the parts outside the CDR3, the full variable domain is NAGVMQNPRHLVRRRGQEARLRCSPMKGHSHVYWYRQLPEEGLKFMVYLQKENIIDESGMPKERFSAEFPKEGPSILRIQQVVRGDSAAYFCASSPPTSKYEQYFGPGTRLTVT.

There are a few counts of this clonotype. This sequence joins TRBV12-3 or TRBV12-4 and TRBJ1-1; D ambiguous. The CDR3 length is 17 residues. V was clipped by 1 base and J by 3 bases, with 18 bases between them. The CDR3 DNA reads as TGTGCCAGCAGTTTAGGGGCGACATCCAGGATTGACACTGAAGCTTTCTTT. Amino acids: CASSLGATSRIDTEAFF.

This clonotype was seen many times. The rearrangement links TRBV6-1 to TRBJ1-1; D is unresolved. CDR1 and CDR2 (germline): MNHNS, SASEGT. The ends were cut back, 7 bases at V and 4 bases at J, with 16 bases in the middle. The CDR3 has 14 residues. The CDR3 loop is CASTPPRGGTEAFF. In DNA form, the CDR3 reads TGTGCCAGCACCCCCCCCCGGGGTGGCACTGAAGCTTTCTTT.

This clonotype has a count of ten or more. At one end, the junction sequence differs from germline, possibly due to a read error. The chain employs TRBV6-2 or TRBV6-3 and TRBJ1-5, with 7 bases fitting TRBD1. CDR3 size: 15 residues. The V gene's germline CDR1 is MNHEY and CDR2 SVGEGT. The CDR3 spells CASSRMTGMNRPQHF. As DNA, the CDR3 is TGTGCCAGCAGTCGTATGACAGGGATGAATCGGCCCCAGCATTTT.

This clonotype was seen more than once but under ten times. V gene TRBV30 combines with J gene TRBJ2-2; no reliable D call. V lost 5 bases and J 2 bases, leaving 9 bases between the germline ends. The V gene's germline CDR1 is GTSNPN and CDR2 SVGIG (reference sequence). The CDR3 totals 13 residues. CDR3: CAWSTVNTGELFF. The DNA of the CDR3 is TGTGCCTGGTCGACCGTTAACACCGGGGAGCTGTTTTTT.

This clonotype turned up a few times. An end of the junction differs from the germline gene, which may be a read error. The chain links TRBV6-1 to TRBJ1-2, with 8 bases lining up with TRBD1. Germline V CDR1 and CDR2: MNHNS, SASEGT. There are 15 residues in the CDR3. CDR3 region: CASSQSDRAGYGYTF. For the CDR3, the DNA is TGCGCCAGCAGCCAATCGGACAGGGCGGGCTATGGCTACACCTTC.

This clonotype was seen a handful of times. The rearrangement joins TRBV6-1 to TRBJ1-1, with TRBD1 as a possible D gene (5 bases). Germline V gives CDR1 MNHNS, CDR2 SASEGT. Trimming cost V 9 bases and J 2 bases, with 7 bases left between them. The CDR3 runs 11 residues. The CDR3 sequence is CASQGNTEAFF. DNA for the CDR3: TGTGCCAGTCAGGGAAACACTGAAGCTTTCTTT.

This clonotype was recorded many times. The chain recombines TRBV30 with TRBJ2-5; 9 bases agree with TRBD2. CDR3 length equals 12 residues. The V segment lost 3 bases and the J segment 5 bases; nucleotides outside the gene matches: 1. CDR1 is GTSNPN, CDR2 SVGIG, per germline (reference sequence). The CDR3 DNA follows: TGTGCCTGGAGAAGCGGGGGGGAGACCCAGTACTTC. Encoded protein: CAWRSGGETQYF.

In this sample, this clonotype turned up once. The V call is TRBV4-3, the J call TRBJ1-2, with 8 bases fitting TRBD1. Per the germline V gene, CDR1 is LGHNA and CDR2 is YSLEER. The trim removed 0 bases at V and 5 bases at J, leaving 8 bases unmatched. The length of the CDR3 is 16 residues. CDR3 DNA: TGCGCCAGCAGCCAAGACGTGGGACAGGTCCTATATGGCTACACCTTC. This codes for CASSQDVGQVLYGYTF.

A word on this clonotype: The junction shows a germline mismatch at one end, possibly a read error. This chain connects TRBV12-3 or TRBV12-4 to TRBJ2-7; D call uncertain. This CDR3 has 11 residues. The CDR3 spells CTSSFGEEQYF. The DNA for the CDR3 is TGTACCAGCAGTTTCGGAGAAGAGCAGTACTTC.

This clonotype has just a few counts. The V and J genes are TRBV10-3 and TRBJ2-4, with D possibly being TRBD1 or TRBD2 (5 bases each). Between the trimmed V and J ends, which lost 6 bases and 3 bases, there was a span of 12 bases. Looked up from germline, CDR1 is ENHRY and CDR2 is SYGVKD. This CDR3 is built from 14 residues. The CDR3, as DNA: TGTGCCATCAGAGGGGACGCGGGCAAAAACATTCAGTACTTC. Its translation: CAIRGDAGKNIQYF.

The V gene is TRBV7-2, the J gene TRBJ2-2; no clear D gene. The CDR3 length is 16 residues. CDR1 SGHTA and CDR2 FQGNSA come from the germline V gene. Between the trimmed V and J ends, which lost 5 bases and 1 base, there was a span of 14 bases. CDR3 sequence reads: CASSQVRVGNTGELFF. Written as DNA, the CDR3 is TGTGCCAGCAGCCAGGTCCGGGTAGGGAACACCGGGGAGCTGTTTTTT.

The chain carries TRBV6-1 and TRBJ2-1; 14 positions match TRBD2. Trimming cost V 4 bases and J 9 bases; bases outside gene matches: 8. This CDR3 is 16 amino acids long. The V gene's germline CDR1 is MNHNS and CDR2 SASEGT. CDR3 sequence: CASSGRLAGGLGEQFF. CDR3 coding DNA: TGTGCCAGCAGTGGAAGACTAGCGGGAGGGCTCGGTGAGCAGTTCTTC.

Turning to this clonotype: A read error is possible here, since a much larger clone lies one base away. For the CDR3, the DNA is TGTGACAGCAGCTTAGATGGCAAAACCCTTCGGGACACTGAAGCTTTCTTT. Translation gives CDSSLDGKTLRDTEAFF. The V and J genes are TRBV7-2 and TRBJ1-1, with D unclear. This CDR3 is built from 17 residues. CDR1 and CDR2 (germline): SGHTA, FQGNSA.

This clonotype was observed a handful of times. The junction differs from germline at one of its ends, possibly a read error. This sequence joins TRBV4-1 and TRBJ2-4; TRBD2 agrees at 10 bases. The CDR3 has 22 residues. CDR1 is MGHRA, CDR2 YSYEKL, per germline. The CDR3: CASSHAHGNFLAGAAAKNIQYF. The CDR3 coding sequence is TGTGCCAGCAGCCATGCTCACGGGAACTTCCTAGCGGGAGCCGCGGCCAAAAACATTCAGTACTTC.

The J gene is TRBJ2-6, the V gene TRBV12-3 or TRBV12-4, with D unclear. The CDR3 runs to 17 residues. The ends were cut back, 2 bases at V and 0 bases at J, with 11 bases in the middle. The CDR3 DNA sequence: TGTGCCAGCAGTTTATATTCCTTATCCTCTGGGGCCAACGTCCTGACTTTC. It yields the protein CASSLYSLSSGANVLTF.